The entry below gives a single T cell receptor (beta chain) sequence along with its context. The sample originates from a study of long-term antiretroviral therapy in people with HIV. Study-level background: The 2015 immediate-ART recommendation was preceded by the earliest samples by about a decade.

Sequencing used immunoSEQ v3.0 at survey level. This table comes from immunoSEQ multiplex PCR, and its TCRdb copy is limited to in-frame clones, with some not included. The table includes roughly 20,000 clones, around 77% detected once. 1-10 million cryopreserved PBMC were held in samples before DNA extraction. This sequence originates from a woman between 40 and 50 years old with HIV. The starting material was unsorted PBMCs, obtained 2.3 years after starting antiretroviral therapy.

The DNA of the CDR3 is TGTGCCAGCAGCTTAGTAGGCGGGGGATTTGGAGGTGAGCAGTTCTTC. Encoded protein: CASSLVGGGFGGEQFF. This rearrangement joins TRBV11-3 to TRBJ2-1, with 7 nucleotides matching TRBD2. V shed 1 base and J 9 bases; nucleotides not matched to a gene: 12. CDR1 SGHNT and CDR2 YENEEA come from the germline V gene. There are 16 residues in the CDR3.